The 20 T cell receptor beta chains presented below share a single source sample, sequenced in a study of molecular identifiers for immune sequencing clone quantification. From the PCR reads, TCRdb called clonotypes with MiXCR, one entry per CDR3 protein. Of fewer than 350,000 distinct CDR3 sequences in the sample, about 22% were seen once. The sample taken for sequencing was naive CD8+ T cells from blood, with Jurkat cell RNA spiked in. Sample subset: FACS-sorted CD8+CD4-CCR7+CD45RA+ naive T cells. These receptors were obtained from a human donor in good health. Some libraries in this study had Jurkat cell RNA spiked in.

In regard to this clonotype: A single base separates this from a much larger clone, so it may be a read error. The genes are TRBV6-5 and TRBJ2-2; the match to TRBD1 covers 10 bases. Germline lookup yields CDR1 MNHEY and CDR2 SVGAGI. The ends lost 2 bases at V and 5 bases at J; junction bases unmatched: 5. The CDR3 consists of 16 residues. This CDR3 reads CASSYPGTGVTGELFF. The CDR3, as DNA: TGTGCCAGCAGTTACCCCGGGACAGGGGTTACCGGGGAGCTGTTTTTT.

This clonotype was counted only a few times. The V and J genes are TRBV27 and TRBJ2-6, with 9 bases lining up with TRBD1. V lost 5 bases, J lost 0 bases, and 11 bases stayed unmatched. The V gene's germline CDR1 is MNHEY and CDR2 SMNVEV (reference sequence). The CDR3 has 19 amino acids. In DNA, the CDR3 is TGTGCCAGCAGTCCGGGGCCGGGACAGGGCACCTCTGGGGCCAACGTCCTGACTTTC. This gives the protein CASSPGPGQGTSGANVLTF. Filled out from reference TRBV27 and TRBJ2-6, the complete variable domain reads EAQVTQNPRYLITVTGKKLTVTCSQNMNHEYMSWYRQDPGLGLRQIYYSMNVEVTDKGDVPEGYKVSRKEKRNFPLILESPSPNQTSLYFCASSPGPGQGTSGANVLTFGAGSRLTVL.

This clonotype has ten or more counts. The genes are TRBV7-9 and TRBJ1-1; TRBD1 might be the D (6 bases). CDR3 length: 12 amino acids. In germline, CDR1 is SEHNR, CDR2 FQNEAQ (reference sequence). V was pared by 10 bases and J by 3 bases, with 12 bases between. The chain's CDR3 is CATQGIHTEAFF. The DNA for the CDR3 is TGTGCCACCCAGGGGATACACACTGAAGCTTTCTTT. Full variable domain (remainder filled in from reference TRBV7-9 and TRBJ1-1): DTGVSQNPRHKITKRGQNVTFRCDPISEHNRLYWYRQTLGQGPEFLTYFQNEAQLEKSRLLSDRFSAERPKGSFSTLEIQRTEQGDSAMYLCATQGIHTEAFFGQGTRLTVV.

As regards this clonotype: This clone may be a read error of a much larger clone one base away. V gene TRBV4-2 combines with J gene TRBJ2-7; a possible D gene is TRBD2 (5 bases). CDR1 LGHNA and CDR2 YNFKEQ come from the germline V gene. CDR3 length: 15 amino acids. With 4 bases removed from V and 2 bases from J, the gap between germline ends came to 15 bases. CDR3 loop: CASSPRWGEAYEQYF. The CDR3 region has the DNA TGTGCCAGCAGCCCCCGCTGGGGAGAAGCCTACGAGCAGTACTTC.

In this sample, this clonotype turned up many times. CDR3 nucleotide sequence: TGTGCCAGCAGCGTAGTCGACTCCCCGAATGAGCAGTTCTTC. It specifies CASSVVDSPNEQFF. This chain joins TRBV9 and TRBJ2-1, with D unclear. The V gene's germline CDR1 is SGDLS and CDR2 YYNGEE. Trimming took 0 bases from V and 7 from J, leaving 11 bases between them. The CDR3 totals 14 residues.

As for this clonotype: An end of the junction does not agree with germline; a read error may underlie this. This chain links TRBV2 with TRBJ1-1; D not certain. The CDR3 sequence is 15 residues long. Germline assignment: CDR1 SNHLY and CDR2 FYNNEI. CDR3 sequence (DNA): TGTGCCAGCAGTGATTTGGTGGAATCGTACACTGGAGCTTTCTTT. Encoded protein: CASSDLVESYTGAFF. Filled out from reference TRBV2 and TRBJ1-1, the complete variable domain reads EPEVTQTPSHQVTQMGQEVILRCVPISNHLYFYWYRQILGQKVEFLVSFYNNEISEKSEIFDDQFSVERPDGSNFTLKIRSTKLEDSAMYFCASSDLVESYTGAFFGQGTRLTVV.

This clonotype was picked up many times. The chain joins TRBV18 to TRBJ2-3; D is unclear. The germline gives CDR1 KGHSH, CDR2 LQKENI. The length of the CDR3 is 13 residues. Trimming took 6 bases from V and 0 from J, leaving 7 bases between them. The CDR3 nucleotides read TGTGCCAGCTCGCAACAGAGCACAGATACGCAGTATTTT. It translates to CASSQQSTDTQYF.

This clonotype was observed many times. The chain is built from TRBV9 and TRBJ2-5, with 7 bases fitting TRBD1. CDR1 is SGDLS, CDR2 YYNGEE, per germline. This CDR3 has 17 amino acids. The V segment lost 5 bases and the J segment 5 bases; nucleotides outside the gene matches: 18. The CDR3 DNA reads as TGTGCCAGCAGTGGGGGTCTCGGGACAGCTGAGACGGAGACCCAGTACTTC. Protein sequence: CASSGGLGTAETETQYF.

This clonotype was seen repeatedly, ten times or more. V is TRBV7-2 and J is TRBJ2-3; 7 positions match TRBD2. The length of the CDR3 is 15 residues. Germline trimming cut 6 bases from V and 1 base from J; bases unmatched to any gene: 7. Germline values: CDR1 SGHTA, CDR2 FQGNSA. The CDR3 protein is CASSFLAARTDTQYF. Written as DNA, the CDR3 is TGTGCCAGCAGTTTCCTAGCGGCCCGCACAGATACGCAGTATTTT.

Concerning this clonotype: Since a much larger clone is just one base distant, this may be a read error. This sequence joins TRBV7-2 and TRBJ1-2; D not certain. The CDR3 covers 14 residues. V lost 2 bases and J lost 6, with 13 bases in between. Germline assignment: CDR1 SGHTA and CDR2 FQGNSA. CDR3 sequence (DNA): TGTGCCAGCAGCTTATCCGTACAAGTTGATGGCTACACCTTC. This gives the protein CASSLSVQVDGYTF.

This clonotype was seen at least ten times. The chain links TRBV13 to TRBJ1-1; D is ambiguous. Germline V CDR1 and CDR2: PRHDT, FYEKMQ (reference sequence). Trimming took 5 bases from V and 1 from J, leaving 14 bases between them. This CDR3 is 15 amino acids long. This CDR3 is CASSPWSGENTEAFF. In nucleotides, the CDR3 is TGTGCCAGCAGCCCCTGGTCAGGCGAGAACACTGAAGCTTTCTTT.

About this clonotype: With a much larger clone just one base away, this may be a read error. The gene calls are TRBV30 and TRBJ2-7; D not resolved. This CDR3 is 15 amino acids long. Trimming removed 0 bases from V and 3 bases from J, with 15 bases in between. Germline CDR1 and CDR2: GTSNPN and SVGIG (reference sequence). DNA of the CDR3: TGTGCCTGGAGTGTATTACCTATCCTGAGCTACGAGCAGTACTTC. This gives the protein CAWSVLPILSYEQYF.

This chain connects TRBV6-2 or TRBV6-3 to TRBJ2-5, with 9 positions matching TRBD1. The CDR3 has 16 amino acids. V dropped 5 bases and J dropped 9; count of bases not matched to a gene: 16. Germline V gene lookup returns CDR1 MNHEY and CDR2 SVGEGT. CDR3 coding DNA: TGTGCCAGCAGTAACCTCTGGACAGGGGAAATTGAGGCCCAGTACTTC. It yields the protein CASSNLWTGEIEAQYF.

This clonotype was seen many times. This sequence joins TRBV7-2 and TRBJ1-5; D is ambiguous. V lost 5 bases and J lost 6, with 11 bases in between. This CDR3 is built from 13 residues. From germline, CDR1 is SGHTA and CDR2 FQGNSA. As DNA, the CDR3 is TGTGCCAGCAGCGGGTGGAACGGTCAGCCCCAGCATTTT. Its protein product is CASSGWNGQPQHF. Full variable domain (missing parts from reference TRBV7-2 and TRBJ1-5): GAGVSQSPSNKVTEKGKDVELRCDPISGHTALYWYRQSLGQGLEFLIYFQGNSAPDKSGLPSDRFSAERTGGSVSTLTIQRTQQEDSAVYLCASSGWNGQPQHFGDGTRLSIL.

Ten or more counts support this clonotype. The chain recombines TRBV4-2 with TRBJ2-1; D remains ambiguous. V lost 1 base, J lost 9 bases, and 10 bases lay in between. CDR1 and CDR2 from the germline V gene are LGHNA and YNFKEQ. The CDR3 contains 13 residues. CDR3 DNA: TGTGCCAGCAGCCAAGCCTTAGTCAGTGAGCAGTTCTTC. It specifies CASSQALVSEQFF.

This clonotype was recorded at least ten times. The chain couples TRBV7-6 to TRBJ1-5; D uncertain. This CDR3 is 15 amino acids long. V was trimmed by 5 bases and J by 5 bases, leaving 16 bases between them. Germline values: CDR1 SGHVS, CDR2 FNYEAQ. The CDR3 here is CASSRISGVDQPQHF. The CDR3, as DNA: TGTGCCAGCAGCCGGATTAGCGGGGTCGATCAGCCCCAGCATTTT. Full variable domain (outside the CDR3, taken from reference TRBV7-6 and TRBJ1-5): GAGVSQSPRYKVTKRGQDVALRCDPISGHVSLYWYRQALGQGPEFLTYFNYEAQQDKSGLPNDRFSAERPEGSISTLTIQRTEQRDSAMYRCASSRISGVDQPQHFGDGTRLSIL.

Comment on this clonotype: A much larger clone lies one base from this, so it may be a read error. The chain uses TRBV13 and TRBJ1-4; 7 bases agree with TRBD1. CDR1 is PRHDT, CDR2 FYEKMQ, per germline (reference sequence). The CDR3 has 13 residues. Written as DNA, the CDR3 is TGTGCCAGCAGCTCAGGGGGGCGACGAAAACTGCTTTTT. Amino acids: CASSSGGRRKLLF. The entire variable domain, with the rest obtained from reference TRBV13 and TRBJ1-4, is as follows: AAGVIQSPRHLIKEKRETATLKCYPIPRHDTVYWYQQGPGQDPQFLISFYEKMQSDKGSIPDRFSAQQFSDYHSELNMSSLELGDSALYFCASSSGGRRKLLFGSGTQLSVL.

This clonotype was observed at least ten times. J is TRBJ2-1 and V is TRBV30, with TRBD2 as a possible D gene (5 bases). Germline-derived CDR1 and CDR2 are GTSNPN and SVGIG (reference sequence). The CDR3 loop spans 13 amino acids. The V end was cut by 4 bases, the J end by 9 bases, with 16 bases between. CDR3 amino acids: CAWIVTGIGEQFF. In DNA form, the CDR3 reads TGTGCCTGGATCGTGACGGGGATAGGTGAGCAGTTCTTC.

This clonotype occurred many times. The chain combines TRBV19 with TRBJ2-3; TRBD2 agrees at 8 bases. The J segment lost 6 bases and the V segment lost 1 base, leaving 6 bases of the junction unmatched. Germline V gene lookup returns CDR1 LNHDA and CDR2 SQIVND (reference sequence). The CDR3 runs 15 residues. CDR3 DNA: TGTGCCAGTAGTATAGGCACTAGCGGTTGGGATACGCAGTATTTT. As protein: CASSIGTSGWDTQYF.

In its sample, this clonotype was seen many times. This rearrangement joins TRBV5-6 to TRBJ2-5, with 9 nucleotides matching TRBD1. CDR1 and CDR2 (germline): SGHDT, YYEEEE. The CDR3 extends over 15 amino acids. The trim removed 0 bases at V and 4 bases at J, leaving 4 bases unmatched. The CDR3 sequence is CASSLDRGHGETQYF. CDR3 in DNA: TGTGCCAGCAGCTTGGACAGGGGGCATGGAGAGACCCAGTACTTC.